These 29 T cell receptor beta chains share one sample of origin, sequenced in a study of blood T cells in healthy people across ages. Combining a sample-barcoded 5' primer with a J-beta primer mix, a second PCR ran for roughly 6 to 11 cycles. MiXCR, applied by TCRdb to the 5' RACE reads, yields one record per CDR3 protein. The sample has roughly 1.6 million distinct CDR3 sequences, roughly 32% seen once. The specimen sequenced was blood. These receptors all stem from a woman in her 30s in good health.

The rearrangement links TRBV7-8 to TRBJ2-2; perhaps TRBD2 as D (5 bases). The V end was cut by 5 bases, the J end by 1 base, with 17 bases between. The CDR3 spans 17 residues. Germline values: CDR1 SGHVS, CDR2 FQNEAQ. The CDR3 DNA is TGTGCCAGCAGCCATTCGAGGGCCGGGGTGAACACCGGGGAGCTGTTTTTT. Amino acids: CASSHSRAGVNTGELFF.

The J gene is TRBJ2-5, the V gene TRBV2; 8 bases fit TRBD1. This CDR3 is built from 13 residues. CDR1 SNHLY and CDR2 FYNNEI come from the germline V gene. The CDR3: CAEGQVYQETQYF. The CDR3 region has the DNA TGTGCTGAGGGACAGGTCTATCAAGAGACCCAGTACTTC.

The CDR3 loop reads CSSEGLGETQYF. Here the CDR3 DNA reads TGCAGTTCCGAGGGCCTGGGGGAGACCCAGTACTTC. The genes are TRBV20-1 and TRBJ2-5; D may be TRBD2 (5 bases). The CDR3 has 12 amino acids. The germline V gene encodes CDR1 DFQATT and CDR2 SNEGSKA (reference sequence). Trimming removed 8 bases from V and 5 bases from J, with 15 bases in between.

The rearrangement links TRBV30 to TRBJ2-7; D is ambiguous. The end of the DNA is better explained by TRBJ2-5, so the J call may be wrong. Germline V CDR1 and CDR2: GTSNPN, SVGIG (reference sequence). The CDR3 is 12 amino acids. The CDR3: CAWSVLGETQYF. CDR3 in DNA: TGTGCCTGGAGTGTACTTGGTGAGACCCAGTACTTC.

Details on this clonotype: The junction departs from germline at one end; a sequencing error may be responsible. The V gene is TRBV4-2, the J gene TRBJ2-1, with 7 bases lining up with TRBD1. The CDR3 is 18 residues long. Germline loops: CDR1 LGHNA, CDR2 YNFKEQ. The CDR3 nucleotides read TGTGTCAGCAGCCCTGTAGACCCAGGGACAGTTCTCTACAATGAGCAGTTCTTC. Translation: CVSSPVDPGTVLYNEQFF.

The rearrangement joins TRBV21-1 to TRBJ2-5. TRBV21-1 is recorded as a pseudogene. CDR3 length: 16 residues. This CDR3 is CASSKEAPTKVTEQYF. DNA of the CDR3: TGTGCCAGCAGCAAAGAGGCACCCACCAAGGTTACAGAGCAGTACTTC.

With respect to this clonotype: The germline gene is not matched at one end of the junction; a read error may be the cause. CDR3: CASSGGTGSYTEQFF. The CDR3, as DNA: TGTGCCAGCAGCGGAGGGACAGGCTCCTACACTGAGCAGTTCTTC. V and J are TRBV9 and TRBJ2-1, with 8 nucleotides matching TRBD1. Germline CDR1 and CDR2: SGDLS and YYNGEE. This CDR3 spans 15 amino acids.

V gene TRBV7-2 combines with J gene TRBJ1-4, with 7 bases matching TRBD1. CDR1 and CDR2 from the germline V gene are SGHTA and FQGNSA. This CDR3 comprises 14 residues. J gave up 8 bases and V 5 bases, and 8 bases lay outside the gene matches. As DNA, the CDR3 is TGTGCCAGCAGCCGCGTGACAGGGCAGGAAAAACTGTTTTTT. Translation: CASSRVTGQEKLFF.

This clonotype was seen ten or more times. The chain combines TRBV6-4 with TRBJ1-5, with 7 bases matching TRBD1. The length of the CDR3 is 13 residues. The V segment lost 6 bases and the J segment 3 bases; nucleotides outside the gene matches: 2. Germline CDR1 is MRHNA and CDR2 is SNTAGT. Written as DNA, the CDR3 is TGTGCCAGCAGGACAGGGCCCAATCAGCCCCAGCATTTT. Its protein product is CASRTGPNQPQHF.

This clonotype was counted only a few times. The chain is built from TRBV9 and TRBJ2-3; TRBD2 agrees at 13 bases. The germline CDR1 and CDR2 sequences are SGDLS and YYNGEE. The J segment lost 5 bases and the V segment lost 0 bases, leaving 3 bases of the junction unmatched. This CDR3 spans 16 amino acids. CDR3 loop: CASSVAGLAGLDTQYF. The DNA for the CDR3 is TGTGCCAGCAGCGTAGCGGGACTAGCGGGGCTAGATACGCAGTATTTT.

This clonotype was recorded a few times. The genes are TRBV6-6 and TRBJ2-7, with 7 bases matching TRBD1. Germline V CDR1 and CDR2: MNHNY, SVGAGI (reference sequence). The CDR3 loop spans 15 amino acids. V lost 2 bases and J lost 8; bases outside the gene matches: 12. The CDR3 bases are TGTGCCAGCAGTTACAGGGGGACAGCCGATGCGAAGCAGTACTTC. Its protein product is CASSYRGTADAKQYF.

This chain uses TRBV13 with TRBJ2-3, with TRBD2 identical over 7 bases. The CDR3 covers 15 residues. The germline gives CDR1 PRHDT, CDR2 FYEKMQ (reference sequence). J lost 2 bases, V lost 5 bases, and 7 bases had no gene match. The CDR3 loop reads CASSLDGTNTDTQYF. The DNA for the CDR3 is TGTGCCAGCAGCCTAGATGGGACTAACACAGATACGCAGTATTTT.

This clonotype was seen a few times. The CDR3 sequence is CATSNVGSNQPQHF. In DNA, the CDR3 is TGTGCCACCTCGAATGTGGGAAGCAATCAGCCCCAGCATTTT. The J gene is TRBJ1-5, the V gene TRBV27; D remains unclear. With 10 bases removed from V and 1 base from J, the gap between germline ends came to 14 bases. CDR3 length equals 14 residues. CDR1 is MNHEY and CDR2 is SMNVEV in the germline V gene (reference sequence).

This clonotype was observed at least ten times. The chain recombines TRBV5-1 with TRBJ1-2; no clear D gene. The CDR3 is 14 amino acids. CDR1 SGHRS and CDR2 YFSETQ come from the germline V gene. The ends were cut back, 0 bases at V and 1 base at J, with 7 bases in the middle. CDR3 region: CASSLDGRNYGYTF. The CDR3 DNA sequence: TGCGCCAGCAGCTTGGATGGCCGTAACTATGGCTACACCTTC.

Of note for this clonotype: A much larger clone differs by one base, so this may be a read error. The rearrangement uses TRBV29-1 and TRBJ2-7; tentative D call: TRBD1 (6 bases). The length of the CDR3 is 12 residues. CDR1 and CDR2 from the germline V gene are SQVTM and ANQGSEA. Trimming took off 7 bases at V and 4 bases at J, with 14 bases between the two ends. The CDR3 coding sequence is TGCAGCGCAGGGGCGGATCCATACGAGCAGTACTTC. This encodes CSAGADPYEQYF.

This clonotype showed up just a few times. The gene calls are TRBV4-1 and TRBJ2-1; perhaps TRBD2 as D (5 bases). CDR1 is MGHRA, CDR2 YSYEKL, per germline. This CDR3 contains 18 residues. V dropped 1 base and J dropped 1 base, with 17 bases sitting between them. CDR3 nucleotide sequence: TGCGCCAGCAGCCAAGCCCCCTTCACTAGAAAGTCCTACAATGAGCAGTTCTTC. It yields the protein CASSQAPFTRKSYNEQFF.

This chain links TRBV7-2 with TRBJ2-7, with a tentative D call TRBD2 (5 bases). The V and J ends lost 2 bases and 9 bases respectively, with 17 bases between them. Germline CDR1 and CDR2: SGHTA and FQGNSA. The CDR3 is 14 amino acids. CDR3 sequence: CASSLPLLGLGQYF. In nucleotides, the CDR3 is TGTGCCAGCAGCTTACCCTTACTAGGGCTTGGGCAGTACTTC.

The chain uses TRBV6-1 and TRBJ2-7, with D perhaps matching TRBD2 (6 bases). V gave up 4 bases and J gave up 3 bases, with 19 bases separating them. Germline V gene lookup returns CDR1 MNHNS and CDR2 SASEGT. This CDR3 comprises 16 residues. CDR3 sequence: CASSVTRASVFYEQYF. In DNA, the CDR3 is TGTGCCAGCAGTGTAACAAGGGCTAGCGTCTTCTACGAGCAGTACTTC.

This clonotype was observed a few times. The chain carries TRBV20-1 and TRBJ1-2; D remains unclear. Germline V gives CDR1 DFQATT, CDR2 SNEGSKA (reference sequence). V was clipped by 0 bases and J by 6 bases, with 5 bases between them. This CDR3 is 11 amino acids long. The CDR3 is CSARDLDGYTF. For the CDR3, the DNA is TGCAGTGCTAGAGATCTGGATGGCTACACCTTC.

The CDR3: CATSDRGQDYGYTF. The CDR3 DNA sequence: TGTGCCACCAGTGACCGGGGACAAGATTATGGCTACACCTTC. This chain joins TRBV24-1 and TRBJ1-2; maybe TRBD1 (6 bases). V dropped 4 bases and J dropped 5 bases, with 13 bases sitting between them. This CDR3 has 14 residues. Germline CDR1 KGHDR, CDR2 SFDVKD.

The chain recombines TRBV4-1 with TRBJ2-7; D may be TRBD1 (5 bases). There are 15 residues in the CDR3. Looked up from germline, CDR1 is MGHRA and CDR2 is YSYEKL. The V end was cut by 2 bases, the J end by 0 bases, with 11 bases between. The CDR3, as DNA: TGCGCCAGCAGCCAACAGGGTTCCAGCTCCTACGAGCAGTACTTC. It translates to CASSQQGSSSYEQYF.

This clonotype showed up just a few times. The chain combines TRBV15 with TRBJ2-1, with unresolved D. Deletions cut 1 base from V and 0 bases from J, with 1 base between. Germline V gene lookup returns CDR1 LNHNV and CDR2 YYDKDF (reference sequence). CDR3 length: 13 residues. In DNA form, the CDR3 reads TGTGCCACCAGCAGAGTCTCCTACAATGAGCAGTTCTTC. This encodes CATSRVSYNEQFF.

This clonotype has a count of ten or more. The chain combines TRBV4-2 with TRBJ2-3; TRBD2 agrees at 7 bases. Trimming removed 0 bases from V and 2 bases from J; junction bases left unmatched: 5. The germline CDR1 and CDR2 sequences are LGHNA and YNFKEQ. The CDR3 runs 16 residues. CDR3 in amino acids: CASSQDGGRATDTQYF. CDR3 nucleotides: TGTGCCAGCAGCCAAGATGGGGGGAGGGCCACAGATACGCAGTATTTT.

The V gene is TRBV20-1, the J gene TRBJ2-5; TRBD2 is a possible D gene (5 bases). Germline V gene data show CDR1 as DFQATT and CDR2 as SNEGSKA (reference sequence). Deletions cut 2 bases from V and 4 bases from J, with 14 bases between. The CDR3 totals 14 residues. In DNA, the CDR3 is TGCAGTGCTAGATTGGCTAGCTCTATAGAGACCCAGTACTTC. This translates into CSARLASSIETQYF.

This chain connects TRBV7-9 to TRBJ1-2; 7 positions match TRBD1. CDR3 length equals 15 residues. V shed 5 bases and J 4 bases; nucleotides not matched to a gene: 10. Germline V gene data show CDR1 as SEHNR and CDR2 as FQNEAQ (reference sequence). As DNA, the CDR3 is TGTGCCAGCAGCCAGGGGGGGGAGGAGGGCTATGGCTACACCTTC. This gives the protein CASSQGGEEGYGYTF. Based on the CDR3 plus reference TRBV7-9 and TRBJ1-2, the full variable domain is DTGVSQNPRHKITKRGQNVTFRCDPISEHNRLYWYRQTLGQGPEFLTYFQNEAQLEKSRLLSDRFSAERPKGSFSTLEIQRTEQGDSAMYLCASSQGGEEGYGYTFGSGTRLTVV.

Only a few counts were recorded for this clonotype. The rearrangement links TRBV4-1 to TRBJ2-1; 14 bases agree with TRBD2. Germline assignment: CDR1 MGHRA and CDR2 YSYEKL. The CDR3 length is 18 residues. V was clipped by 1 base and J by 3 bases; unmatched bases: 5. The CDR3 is CASSQVWTSGGYYNEQFF. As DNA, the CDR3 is TGCGCCAGCAGCCAAGTCTGGACTAGCGGGGGGTACTACAATGAGCAGTTCTTC.

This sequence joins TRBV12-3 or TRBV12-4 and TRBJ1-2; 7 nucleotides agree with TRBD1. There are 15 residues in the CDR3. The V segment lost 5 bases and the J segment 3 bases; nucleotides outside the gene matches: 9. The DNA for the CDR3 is TGTGCCAGCAGTACAACAGGGGCGTTCGACTATGGCTACACCTTC. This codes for CASSTTGAFDYGYTF.

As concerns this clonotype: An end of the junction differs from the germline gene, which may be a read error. CDR3 DNA: TGTGCCACCAGCAGAGAGGGATCAGGTCGCCCCCGCCACTTT. Encoded protein: CATSREGSGRPRHF. V and J are TRBV15 and TRBJ1-6, with D unresolved. CDR1 is LNHNV, CDR2 YYDKDF, per germline (reference sequence). The CDR3 has 14 residues. Combining the CDR3 with reference TRBV15 and TRBJ1-6 gives the whole variable domain DAMVIQNPRYQVTQFGKPVTLSCSQTLNHNVMYWYQQKSSQAPKLLFHYYDKDFNNEADTPDNFQSRRPNTSFCFLDIRSPGLGDTAMYLCATSREGSGRPRHFGNGTRLTVT.

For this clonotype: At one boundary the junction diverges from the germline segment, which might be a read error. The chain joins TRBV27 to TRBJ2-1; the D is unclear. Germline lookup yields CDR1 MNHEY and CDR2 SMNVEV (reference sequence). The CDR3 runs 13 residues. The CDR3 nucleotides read TGTGCCAGCAGTTTGAGCAGCAACAATGAGCGGTTCTTC. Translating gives CASSLSSNNERFF.